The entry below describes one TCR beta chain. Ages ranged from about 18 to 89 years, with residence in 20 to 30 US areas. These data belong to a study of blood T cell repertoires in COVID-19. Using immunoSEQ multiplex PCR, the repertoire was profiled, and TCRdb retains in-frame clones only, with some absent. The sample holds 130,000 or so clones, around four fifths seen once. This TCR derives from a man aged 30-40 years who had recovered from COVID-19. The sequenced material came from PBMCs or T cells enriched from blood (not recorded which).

CDR3 amino acids: CASQTSGGAYNEQFF. The DNA for the CDR3 is TGTGCCAGTCAGACTAGCGGGGGGGCCTACAATGAGCAGTTCTTC. The rearrangement uses TRBV19 and TRBJ2-1; 14 bases fit TRBD2. The germline V gene encodes CDR1 LNHDA and CDR2 SQIVND (reference sequence). J was trimmed by 2 bases and V by 8 bases; bases with no gene match: 2. The CDR3 is 15 amino acids. Combining the CDR3 with reference TRBV19 and TRBJ2-1 gives the whole variable domain DGGITQSPKYLFRKEGQNVTLSCEQNLNHDAMYWYRQDPGQGLRLIYYSQIVNDFQKGDIAEGYSVSREKKESFPLTVTSAQKNPTAFYLCASQTSGGAYNEQFFGPGTRLTVL.